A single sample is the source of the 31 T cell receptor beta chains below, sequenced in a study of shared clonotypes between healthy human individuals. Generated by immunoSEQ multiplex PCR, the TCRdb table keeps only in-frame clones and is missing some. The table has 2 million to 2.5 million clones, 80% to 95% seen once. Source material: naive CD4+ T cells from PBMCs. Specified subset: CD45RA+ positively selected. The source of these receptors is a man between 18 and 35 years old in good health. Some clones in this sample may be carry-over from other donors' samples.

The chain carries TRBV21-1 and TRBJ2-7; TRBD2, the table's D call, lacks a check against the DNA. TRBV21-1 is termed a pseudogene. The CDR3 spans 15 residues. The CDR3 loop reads CASSNHRDYSYEQYF. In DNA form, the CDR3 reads TGTGCCAGCAGCAACCACCGGGACTACTCCTACGAGCAGTACTTC.

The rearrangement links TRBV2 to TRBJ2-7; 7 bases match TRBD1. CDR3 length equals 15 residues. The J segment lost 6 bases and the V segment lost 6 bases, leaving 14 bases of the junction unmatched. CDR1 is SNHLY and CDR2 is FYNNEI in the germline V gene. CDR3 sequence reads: CASRLTGLGDGEQYF. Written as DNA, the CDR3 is TGTGCCAGCAGATTGACAGGGCTTGGGGATGGCGAGCAGTACTTC.

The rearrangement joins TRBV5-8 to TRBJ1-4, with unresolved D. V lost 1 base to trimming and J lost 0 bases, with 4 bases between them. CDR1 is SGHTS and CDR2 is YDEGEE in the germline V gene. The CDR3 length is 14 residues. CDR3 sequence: CASSLTATNEKLFF. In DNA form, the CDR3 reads TGTGCCAGCAGCTTGACTGCAACTAATGAAAAACTGTTTTTT.

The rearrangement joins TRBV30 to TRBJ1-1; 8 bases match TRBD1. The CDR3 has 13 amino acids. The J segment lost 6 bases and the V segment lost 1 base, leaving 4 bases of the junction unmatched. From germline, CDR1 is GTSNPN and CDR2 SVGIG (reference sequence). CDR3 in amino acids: CAWSADRGAEAFF. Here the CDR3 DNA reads TGTGCCTGGAGTGCTGACAGGGGAGCTGAAGCTTTCTTT. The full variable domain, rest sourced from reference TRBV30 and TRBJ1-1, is SQTIHQWPATLVQPVGSPLSLECTVEGTSNPNLYWYRQAAGRGLQLLFYSVGIGQISSEVPQNLSASRPQDRQFILSSKKLLLSDSGFYLCAWSADRGAEAFFGQGTRLTVV.

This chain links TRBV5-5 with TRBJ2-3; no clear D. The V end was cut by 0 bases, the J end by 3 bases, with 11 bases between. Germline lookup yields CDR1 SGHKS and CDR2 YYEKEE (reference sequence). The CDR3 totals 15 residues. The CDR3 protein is CASSLVSVKTDTQYF. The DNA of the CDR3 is TGTGCCAGCAGCTTGGTGTCCGTGAAGACAGATACGCAGTATTTT. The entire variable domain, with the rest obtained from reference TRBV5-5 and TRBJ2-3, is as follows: DAGVTQSPTHLIKTRGQQVTLRCSPISGHKSVSWYQQVLGQGPQFIFQYYEKEERGRGNFPDRFSARQFPNYSSELNVNALLLGDSALYLCASSLVSVKTDTQYFGPGTRLTVL.

The CDR3 DNA sequence: TGTGCCAGCAGGAGGGACAGGGAATACACTGAAGCTTTCTTT. Its protein is CASRRDREYTEAFF. V gene TRBV6-5 combines with J gene TRBJ1-1; the match to TRBD1 covers 9 bases. Trimming took 6 bases from V and 3 from J; bases not matched to a gene: 5. This CDR3 region has 14 residues. Germline-derived CDR1 and CDR2 are MNHEY and SVGAGI.

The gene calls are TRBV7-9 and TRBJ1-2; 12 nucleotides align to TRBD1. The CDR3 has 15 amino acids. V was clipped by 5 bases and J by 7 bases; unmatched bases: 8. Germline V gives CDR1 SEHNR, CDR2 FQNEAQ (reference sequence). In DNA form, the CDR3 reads TGTGCCAGCAGCCTAGACGGGACAGGGGGCTTTGGCTACACCTTC. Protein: CASSLDGTGGFGYTF.

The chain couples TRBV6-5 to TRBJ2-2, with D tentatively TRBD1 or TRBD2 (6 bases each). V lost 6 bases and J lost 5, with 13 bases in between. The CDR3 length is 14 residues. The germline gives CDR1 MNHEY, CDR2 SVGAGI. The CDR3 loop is CASSRTGRTGELFF. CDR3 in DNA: TGTGCCAGCAGCCGAACAGGGAGGACCGGGGAGCTGTTTTTT.

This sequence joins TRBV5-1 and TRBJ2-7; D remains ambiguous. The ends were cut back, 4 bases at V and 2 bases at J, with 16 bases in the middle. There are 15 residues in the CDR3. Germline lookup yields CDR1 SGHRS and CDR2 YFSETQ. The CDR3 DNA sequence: TGCGCCAGCAGCATAACTCCAGGACCCACCTACGAGCAGTACTTC. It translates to CASSITPGPTYEQYF.

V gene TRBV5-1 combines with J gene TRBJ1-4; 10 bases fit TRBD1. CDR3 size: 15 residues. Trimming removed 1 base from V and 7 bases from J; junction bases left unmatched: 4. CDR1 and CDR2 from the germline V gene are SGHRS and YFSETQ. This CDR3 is CASSLPGQGSEKLFF. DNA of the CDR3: TGCGCCAGCAGCTTGCCGGGACAGGGGAGTGAAAAACTGTTTTTT.

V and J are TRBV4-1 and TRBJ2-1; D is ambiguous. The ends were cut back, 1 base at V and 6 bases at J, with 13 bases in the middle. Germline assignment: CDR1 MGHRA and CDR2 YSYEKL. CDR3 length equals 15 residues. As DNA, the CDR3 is TGCGCCAGCAGCCAAGTTCCCCCTTGGCCCAATGAGCAGTTCTTC. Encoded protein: CASSQVPPWPNEQFF.

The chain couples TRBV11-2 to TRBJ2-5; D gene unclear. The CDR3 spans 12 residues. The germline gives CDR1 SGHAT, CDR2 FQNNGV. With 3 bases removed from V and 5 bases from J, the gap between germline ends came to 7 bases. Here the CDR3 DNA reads TGTGCCAGCAGCTTCTTGGGGGAGACCCAGTACTTC. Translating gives CASSFLGETQYF.

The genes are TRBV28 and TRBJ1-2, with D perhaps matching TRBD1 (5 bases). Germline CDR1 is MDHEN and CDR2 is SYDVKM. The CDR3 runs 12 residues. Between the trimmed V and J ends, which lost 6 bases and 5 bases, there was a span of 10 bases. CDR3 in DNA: TGTGCCAGCAGGGGGGGGTGGTATGGCTACACCTTC. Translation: CASRGGWYGYTF.

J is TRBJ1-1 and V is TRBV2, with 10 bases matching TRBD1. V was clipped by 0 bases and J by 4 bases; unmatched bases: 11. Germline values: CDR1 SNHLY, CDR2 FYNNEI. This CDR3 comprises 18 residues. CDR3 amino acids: CASSEAGTGEGLSTEAFF. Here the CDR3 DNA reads TGTGCCAGCAGTGAAGCGGGGACAGGGGAGGGATTATCCACTGAAGCTTTCTTT. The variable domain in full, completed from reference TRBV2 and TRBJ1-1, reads EPEVTQTPSHQVTQMGQEVILRCVPISNHLYFYWYRQILGQKVEFLVSFYNNEISEKSEIFDDQFSVERPDGSNFTLKIRSTKLEDSAMYFCASSEAGTGEGLSTEAFFGQGTRLTVV.

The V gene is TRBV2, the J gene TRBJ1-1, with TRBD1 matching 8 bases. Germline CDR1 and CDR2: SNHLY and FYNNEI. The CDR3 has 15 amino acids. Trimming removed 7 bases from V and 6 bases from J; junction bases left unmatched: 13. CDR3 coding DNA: TGTGCCAGCAAACCCGACAGGGGATCTACCCCTGAAGCTTTCTTT. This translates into CASKPDRGSTPEAFF.

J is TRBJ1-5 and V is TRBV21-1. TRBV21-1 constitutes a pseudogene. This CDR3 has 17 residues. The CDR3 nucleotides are TGTGCCAGCAGCAAAGCGGACCATAGTTGGAAACATCAGCCCCAGCATTTT. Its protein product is CASSKADHSWKHQPQHF.

DNA for the CDR3: TGTGCCAGCAGTCCCCTCCGACTAGCCAAAAACATTCAGTACTTC. Its protein is CASSPLRLAKNIQYF. V gene TRBV27 combines with J gene TRBJ2-4, with D unclear. V was pared by 5 bases and J by 0 bases, with 11 bases between. The CDR3 consists of 15 residues. Germline V gene sequence: CDR1 MNHEY, CDR2 SMNVEV (reference sequence).

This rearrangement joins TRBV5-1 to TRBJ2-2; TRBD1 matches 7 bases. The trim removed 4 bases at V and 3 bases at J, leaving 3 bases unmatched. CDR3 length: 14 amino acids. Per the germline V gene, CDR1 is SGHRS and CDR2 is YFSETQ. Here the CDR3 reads CASSVDRDTGELFF. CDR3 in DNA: TGCGCCAGCAGCGTCGACAGGGACACCGGGGAGCTGTTTTTT.

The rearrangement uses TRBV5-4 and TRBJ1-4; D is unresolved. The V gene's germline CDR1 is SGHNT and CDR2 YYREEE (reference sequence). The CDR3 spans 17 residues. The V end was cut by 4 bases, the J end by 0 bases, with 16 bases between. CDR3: CASSQDGVAATNEKLFF. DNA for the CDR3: TGTGCCAGCAGCCAAGATGGAGTAGCGGCAACTAATGAAAAACTGTTTTTT.

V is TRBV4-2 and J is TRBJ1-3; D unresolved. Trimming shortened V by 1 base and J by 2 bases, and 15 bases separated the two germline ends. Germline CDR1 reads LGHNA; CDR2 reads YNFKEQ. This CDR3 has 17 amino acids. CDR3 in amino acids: CASSQVSGAVPGNTIYF. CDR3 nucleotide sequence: TGTGCCAGCAGCCAAGTTTCAGGAGCGGTCCCTGGAAACACCATATATTTT.

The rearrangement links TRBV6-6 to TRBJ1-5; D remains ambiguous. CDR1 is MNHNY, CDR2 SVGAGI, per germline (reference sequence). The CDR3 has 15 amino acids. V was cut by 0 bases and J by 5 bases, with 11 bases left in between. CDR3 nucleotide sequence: TGTGCCAGCAGTTACTCGAGGCGGGGTGATCAGCCCCAGCATTTT. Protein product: CASSYSRRGDQPQHF.

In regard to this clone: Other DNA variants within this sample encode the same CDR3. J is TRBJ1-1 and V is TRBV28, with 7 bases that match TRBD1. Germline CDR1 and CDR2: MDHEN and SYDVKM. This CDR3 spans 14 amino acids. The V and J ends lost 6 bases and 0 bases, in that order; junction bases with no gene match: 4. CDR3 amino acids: CASSLGTVNTEAFF. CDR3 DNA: TGTGCCAGCAGCCTCGGGACAGTGAACACTGAAGCTTTCTTT. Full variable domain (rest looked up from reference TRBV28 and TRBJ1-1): DVKVTQSSRYLVKRTGEKVFLECVQDMDHENMFWYRQDPGLGLRLIYFSYDVKMKEKGDIPEGYSVSREKKERFSLILESASTNQTSMYLCASSLGTVNTEAFFGQGTRLTVV.

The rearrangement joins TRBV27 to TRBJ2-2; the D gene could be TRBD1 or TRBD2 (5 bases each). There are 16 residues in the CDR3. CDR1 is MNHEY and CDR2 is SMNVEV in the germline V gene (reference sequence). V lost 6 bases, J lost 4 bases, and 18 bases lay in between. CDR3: CASSLSGLRGTGELFF. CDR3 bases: TGTGCCAGCAGCCTTTCCGGGTTGAGGGGCACCGGGGAGCTGTTTTTT.

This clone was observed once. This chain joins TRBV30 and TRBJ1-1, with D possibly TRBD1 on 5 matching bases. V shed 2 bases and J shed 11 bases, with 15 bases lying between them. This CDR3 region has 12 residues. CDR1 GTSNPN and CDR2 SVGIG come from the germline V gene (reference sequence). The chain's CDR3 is CAWSIGQGLAFF. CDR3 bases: TGTGCCTGGAGTATCGGCCAGGGTCTGGCTTTCTTT.

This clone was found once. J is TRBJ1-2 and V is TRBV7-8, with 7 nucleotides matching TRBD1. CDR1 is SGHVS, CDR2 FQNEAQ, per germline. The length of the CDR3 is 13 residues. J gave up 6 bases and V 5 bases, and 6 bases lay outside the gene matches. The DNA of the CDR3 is TGTGCCAGCAGCGTAGACAGGGAGGATGGCTACACCTTC. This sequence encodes CASSVDREDGYTF.

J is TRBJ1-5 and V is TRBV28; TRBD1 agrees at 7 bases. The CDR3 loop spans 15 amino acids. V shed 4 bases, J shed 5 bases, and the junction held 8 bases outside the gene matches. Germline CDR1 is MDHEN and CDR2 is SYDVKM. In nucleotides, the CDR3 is TGTGCCAGCAGTTCCCCATTGGACAGGCATCAGCCCCAGCATTTT. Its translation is CASSSPLDRHQPQHF.

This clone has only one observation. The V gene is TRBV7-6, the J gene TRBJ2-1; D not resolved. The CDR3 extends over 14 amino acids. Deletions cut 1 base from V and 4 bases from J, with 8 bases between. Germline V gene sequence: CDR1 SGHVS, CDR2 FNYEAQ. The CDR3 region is CASSLGGNYNEQFF. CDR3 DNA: TGTGCCAGCAGCTTAGGCGGAAATTACAATGAGCAGTTCTTC. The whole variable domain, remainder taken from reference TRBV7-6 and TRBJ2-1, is GAGVSQSPRYKVTKRGQDVALRCDPISGHVSLYWYRQALGQGPEFLTYFNYEAQQDKSGLPNDRFSAERPEGSISTLTIQRTEQRDSAMYRCASSLGGNYNEQFFGPGTRLTVL.

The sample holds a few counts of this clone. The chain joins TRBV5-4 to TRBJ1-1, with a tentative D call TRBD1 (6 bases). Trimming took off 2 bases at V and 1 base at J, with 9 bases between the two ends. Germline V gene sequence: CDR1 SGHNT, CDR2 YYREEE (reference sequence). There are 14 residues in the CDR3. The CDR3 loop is CASSFAQGNTEAFF. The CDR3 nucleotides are TGTGCCAGCAGCTTTGCACAGGGGAACACTGAAGCTTTCTTT. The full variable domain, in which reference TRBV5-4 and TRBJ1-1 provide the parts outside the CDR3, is ETGVTQSPTHLIKTRGQQVTLRCSSQSGHNTVSWYQQALGQGPQFIFQYYREEENGRGNFPPRFSGLQFPNYSSELNVNALELDDSALYLCASSFAQGNTEAFFGQGTRLTVV.

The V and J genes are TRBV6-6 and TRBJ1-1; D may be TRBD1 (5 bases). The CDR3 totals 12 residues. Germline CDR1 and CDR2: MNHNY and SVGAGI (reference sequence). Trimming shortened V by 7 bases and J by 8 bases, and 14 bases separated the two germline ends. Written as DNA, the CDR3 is TGTGCCAGCACGCAAGGGCAGGGAGAAGCTTTCTTT. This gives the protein CASTQGQGEAFF.

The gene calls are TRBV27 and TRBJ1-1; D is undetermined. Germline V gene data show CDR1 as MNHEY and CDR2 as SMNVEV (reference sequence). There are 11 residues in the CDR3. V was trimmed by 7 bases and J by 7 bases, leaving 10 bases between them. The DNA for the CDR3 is TGTGCCAGCACAGGACGGGGTGAAGCTTTCTTT. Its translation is CASTGRGEAFF.

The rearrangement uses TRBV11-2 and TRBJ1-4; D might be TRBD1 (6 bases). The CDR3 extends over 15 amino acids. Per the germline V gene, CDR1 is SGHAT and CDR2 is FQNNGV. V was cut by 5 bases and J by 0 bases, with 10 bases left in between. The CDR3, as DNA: TGTGCCAGCAGCCCCCGACAGGCAACTAATGAAAAACTGTTTTTT. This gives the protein CASSPRQATNEKLFF.